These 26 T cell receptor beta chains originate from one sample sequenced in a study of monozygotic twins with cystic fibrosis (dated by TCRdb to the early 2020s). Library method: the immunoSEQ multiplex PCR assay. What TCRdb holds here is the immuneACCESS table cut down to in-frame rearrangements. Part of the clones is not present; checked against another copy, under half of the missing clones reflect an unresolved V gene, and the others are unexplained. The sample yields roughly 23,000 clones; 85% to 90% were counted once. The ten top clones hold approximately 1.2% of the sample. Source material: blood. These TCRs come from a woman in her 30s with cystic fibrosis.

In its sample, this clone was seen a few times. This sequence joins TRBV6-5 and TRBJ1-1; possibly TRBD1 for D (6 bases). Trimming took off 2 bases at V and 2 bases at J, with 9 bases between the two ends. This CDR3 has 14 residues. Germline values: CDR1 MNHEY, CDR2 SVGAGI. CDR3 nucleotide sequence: TGTGCCAGCAGTTACGTCGGGGGCAACACTGAAGCTTTCTTT. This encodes CASSYVGGNTEAFF.

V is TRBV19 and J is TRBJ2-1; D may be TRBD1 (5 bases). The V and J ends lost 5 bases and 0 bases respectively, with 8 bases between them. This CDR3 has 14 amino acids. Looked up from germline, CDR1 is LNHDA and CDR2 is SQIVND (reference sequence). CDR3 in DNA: TGTGCCAGTAGTCGACAGAGCTCCTACAATGAGCAGTTCTTC. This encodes CASSRQSSYNEQFF.

CDR3 sequence reads: CASSKGLAGGVQETQYF. The CDR3 DNA follows: TGTGCCAGCAGCAAGGGACTAGCGGGGGGAGTCCAAGAGACCCAGTACTTC. V usage is TRBV5-8 and J usage is TRBJ2-5, with TRBD2 matching 15 bases. J gave up 1 base and V 4 bases, and 5 bases lay outside the gene matches. Germline CDR1 reads SGHTS; CDR2 reads YDEGEE. The CDR3 is 17 residues long.

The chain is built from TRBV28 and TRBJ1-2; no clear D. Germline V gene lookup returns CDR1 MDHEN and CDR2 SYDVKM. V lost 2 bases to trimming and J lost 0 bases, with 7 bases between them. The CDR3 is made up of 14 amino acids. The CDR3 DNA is TGTGCCAGCAGTTTAGGTCGAACTAACTATGGCTACACCTTC. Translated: CASSLGRTNYGYTF.

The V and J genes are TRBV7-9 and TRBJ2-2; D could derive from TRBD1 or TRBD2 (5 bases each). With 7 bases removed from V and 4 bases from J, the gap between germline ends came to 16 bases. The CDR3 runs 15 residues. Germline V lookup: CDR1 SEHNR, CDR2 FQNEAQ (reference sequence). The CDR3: CASNKMGVGTGELFF. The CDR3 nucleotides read TGTGCCAGCAACAAGATGGGGGTGGGCACCGGGGAGCTGTTTTTT.

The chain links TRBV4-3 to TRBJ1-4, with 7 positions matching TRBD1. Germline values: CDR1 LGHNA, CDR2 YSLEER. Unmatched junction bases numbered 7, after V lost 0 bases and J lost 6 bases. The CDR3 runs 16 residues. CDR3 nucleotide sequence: TGCGCCAGCAGCCAAGATGCCGGGACAGTCTATGAAAAACTGTTTTTT. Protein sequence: CASSQDAGTVYEKLFF.

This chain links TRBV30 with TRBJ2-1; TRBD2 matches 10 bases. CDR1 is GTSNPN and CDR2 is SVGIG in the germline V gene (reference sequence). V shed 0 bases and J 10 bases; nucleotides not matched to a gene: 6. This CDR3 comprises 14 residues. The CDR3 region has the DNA TGTGCCTGGAGTGTCTTTAGCGGGGGGAGGGAGCAGTTCTTC. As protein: CAWSVFSGGREQFF.

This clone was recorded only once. The CDR3 nucleotides read TGCAGCGTTGAAGAGGTACGACAGGGACTCACTGAAGCTTTCTTT. This encodes CSVEEVRQGLTEAFF. The rearrangement joins TRBV29-1 to TRBJ1-1, with 7 bases that match TRBD1. This CDR3 spans 15 amino acids. Germline lookup yields CDR1 SQVTM and CDR2 ANQGSEA. The V and J ends lost 0 bases and 4 bases, in that order; junction bases with no gene match: 8.

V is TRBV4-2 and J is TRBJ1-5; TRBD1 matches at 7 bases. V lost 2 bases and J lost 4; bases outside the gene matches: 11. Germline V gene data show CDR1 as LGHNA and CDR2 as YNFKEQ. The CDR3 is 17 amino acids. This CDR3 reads CASSQISGGWDNQPQHF. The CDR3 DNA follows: TGTGCCAGCAGCCAAATATCAGGGGGTTGGGATAATCAGCCCCAGCATTTT.

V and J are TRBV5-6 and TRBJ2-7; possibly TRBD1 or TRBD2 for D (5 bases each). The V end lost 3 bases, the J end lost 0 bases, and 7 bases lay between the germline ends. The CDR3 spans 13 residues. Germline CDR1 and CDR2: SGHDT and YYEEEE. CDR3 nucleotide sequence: TGTGCCAGCAGCTGGGGACGCTCCTACGAGCAGTACTTC. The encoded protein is CASSWGRSYEQYF.

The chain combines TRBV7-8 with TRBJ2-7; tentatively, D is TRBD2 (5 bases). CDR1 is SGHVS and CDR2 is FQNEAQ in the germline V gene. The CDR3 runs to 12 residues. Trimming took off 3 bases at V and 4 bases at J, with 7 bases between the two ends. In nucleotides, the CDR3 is TGTGCCAGCAGCTTCCGGGGATACGAGCAGTACTTC. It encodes CASSFRGYEQYF.

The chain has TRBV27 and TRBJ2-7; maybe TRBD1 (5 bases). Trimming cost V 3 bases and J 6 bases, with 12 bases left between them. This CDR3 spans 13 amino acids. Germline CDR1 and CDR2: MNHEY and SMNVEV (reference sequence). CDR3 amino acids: CASSLSQVGEQYF. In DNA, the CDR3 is TGTGCCAGCAGTTTGTCACAGGTGGGCGAGCAGTACTTC.

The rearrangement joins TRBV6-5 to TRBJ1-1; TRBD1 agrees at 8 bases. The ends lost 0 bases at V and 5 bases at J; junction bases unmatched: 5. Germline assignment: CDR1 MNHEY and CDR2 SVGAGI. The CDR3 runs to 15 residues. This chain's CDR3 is CASSYSYRGGTEAFF. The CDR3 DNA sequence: TGTGCCAGCAGTTACTCGTACAGGGGGGGAACTGAAGCTTTCTTT.

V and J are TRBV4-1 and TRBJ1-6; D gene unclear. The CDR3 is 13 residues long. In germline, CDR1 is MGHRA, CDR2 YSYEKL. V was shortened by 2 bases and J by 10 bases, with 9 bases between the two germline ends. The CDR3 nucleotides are TGCGCCAGCAGCCAAAGAAGGGAATCACCCCTCCACTTT. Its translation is CASSQRRESPLHF.

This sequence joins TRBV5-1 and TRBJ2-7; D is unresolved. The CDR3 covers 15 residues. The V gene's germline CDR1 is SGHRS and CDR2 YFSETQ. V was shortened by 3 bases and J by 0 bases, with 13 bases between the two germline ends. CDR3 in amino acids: CASSSPTDSSYEQYF. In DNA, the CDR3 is TGCGCCAGCAGCTCACCAACAGATAGCTCCTACGAGCAGTACTTC.

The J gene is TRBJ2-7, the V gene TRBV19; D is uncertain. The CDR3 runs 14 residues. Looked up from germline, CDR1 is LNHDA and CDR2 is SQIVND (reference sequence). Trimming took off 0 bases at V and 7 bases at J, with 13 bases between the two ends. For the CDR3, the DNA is TGTGCCAGTAGTATAGAAAAGGGTTATGATGAGCAGTACTTC. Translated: CASSIEKGYDEQYF.

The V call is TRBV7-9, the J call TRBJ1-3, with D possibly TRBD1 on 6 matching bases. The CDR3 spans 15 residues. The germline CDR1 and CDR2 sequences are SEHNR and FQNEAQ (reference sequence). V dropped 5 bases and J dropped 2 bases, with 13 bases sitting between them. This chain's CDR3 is CASSTRGRTGNTIYF. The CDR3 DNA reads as TGTGCCAGCAGCACCAGGGGACGTACTGGAAACACCATATATTTT.

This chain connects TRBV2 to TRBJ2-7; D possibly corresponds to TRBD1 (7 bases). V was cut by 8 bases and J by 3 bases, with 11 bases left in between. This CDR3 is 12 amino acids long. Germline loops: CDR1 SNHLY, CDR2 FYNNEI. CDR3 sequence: CASSGGRYEQYF. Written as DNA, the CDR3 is TGTGCCAGCTCAGGGGGGCGCTACGAGCAGTACTTC.

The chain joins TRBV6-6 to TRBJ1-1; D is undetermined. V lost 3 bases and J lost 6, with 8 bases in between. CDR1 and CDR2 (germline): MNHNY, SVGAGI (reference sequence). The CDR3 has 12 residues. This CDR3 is CASSYPYAEAFF. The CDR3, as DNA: TGTGCCAGCAGTTATCCGTACGCTGAAGCTTTCTTT.

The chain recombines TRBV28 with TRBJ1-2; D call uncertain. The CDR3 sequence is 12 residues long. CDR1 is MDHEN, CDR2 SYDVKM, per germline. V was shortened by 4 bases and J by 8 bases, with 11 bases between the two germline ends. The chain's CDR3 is CASSSRRAGYTF. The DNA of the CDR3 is TGTGCCAGCAGTTCGCGCCGGGCCGGCTACACCTTC.

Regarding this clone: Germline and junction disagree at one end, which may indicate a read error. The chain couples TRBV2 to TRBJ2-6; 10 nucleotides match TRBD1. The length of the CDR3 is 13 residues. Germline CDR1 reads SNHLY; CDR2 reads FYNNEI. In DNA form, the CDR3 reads TGTGCCAGCAAAGGACAGGGGGGCAACGTCCTGACTTTC. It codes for CASKGQGGNVLTF.

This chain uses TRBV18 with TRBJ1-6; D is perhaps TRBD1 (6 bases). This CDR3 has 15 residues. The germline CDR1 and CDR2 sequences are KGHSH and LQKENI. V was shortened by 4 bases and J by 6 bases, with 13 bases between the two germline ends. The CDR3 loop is CASSLQGSRNSPLHF. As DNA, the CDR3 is TGTGCCAGCTCACTCCAGGGGTCCCGTAATTCACCCCTCCACTTT.

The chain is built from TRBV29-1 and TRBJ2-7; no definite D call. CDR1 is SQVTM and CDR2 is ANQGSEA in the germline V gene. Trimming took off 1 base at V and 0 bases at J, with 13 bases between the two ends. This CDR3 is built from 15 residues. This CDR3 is CSVEALEETSYEQYF. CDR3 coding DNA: TGCAGCGTTGAAGCCCTAGAGGAAACCTCCTACGAGCAGTACTTC.

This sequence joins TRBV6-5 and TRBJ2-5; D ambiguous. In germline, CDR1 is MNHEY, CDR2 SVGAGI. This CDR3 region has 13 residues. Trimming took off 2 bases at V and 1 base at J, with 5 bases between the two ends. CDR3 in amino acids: CASSYPAQETQYF. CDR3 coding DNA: TGTGCCAGCAGTTACCCGGCCCAAGAGACCCAGTACTTC.

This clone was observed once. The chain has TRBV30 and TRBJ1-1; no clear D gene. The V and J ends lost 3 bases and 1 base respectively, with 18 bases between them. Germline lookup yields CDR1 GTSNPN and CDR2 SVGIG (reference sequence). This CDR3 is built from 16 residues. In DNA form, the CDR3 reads TGTGCCTGGAGGAGGGAGGGAGGGTCCCCGAACACTGAAGCTTTCTTT. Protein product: CAWRREGGSPNTEAFF.

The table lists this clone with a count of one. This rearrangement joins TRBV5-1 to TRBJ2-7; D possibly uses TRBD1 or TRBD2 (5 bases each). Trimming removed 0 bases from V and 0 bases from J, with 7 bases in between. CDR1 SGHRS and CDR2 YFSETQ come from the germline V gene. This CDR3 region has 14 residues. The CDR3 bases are TGCGCCAGCAGCTTGGGGGACGTCTCCTACGAGCAGTACTTC. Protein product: CASSLGDVSYEQYF.